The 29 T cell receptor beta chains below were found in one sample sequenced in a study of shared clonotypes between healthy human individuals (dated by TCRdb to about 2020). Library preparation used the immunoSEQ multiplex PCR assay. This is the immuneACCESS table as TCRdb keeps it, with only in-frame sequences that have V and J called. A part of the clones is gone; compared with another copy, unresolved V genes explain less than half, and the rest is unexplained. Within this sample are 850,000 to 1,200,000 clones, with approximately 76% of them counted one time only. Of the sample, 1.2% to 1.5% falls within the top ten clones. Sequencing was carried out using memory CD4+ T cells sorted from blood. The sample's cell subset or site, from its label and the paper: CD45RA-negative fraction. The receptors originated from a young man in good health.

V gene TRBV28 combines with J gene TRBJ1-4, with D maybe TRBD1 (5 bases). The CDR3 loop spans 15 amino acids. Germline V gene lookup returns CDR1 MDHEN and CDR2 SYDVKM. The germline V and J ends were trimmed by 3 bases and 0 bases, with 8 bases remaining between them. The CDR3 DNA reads TGTGCCAGCAGTTTGTCAGGGCCAACTAATGAAAAACTGTTTTTT. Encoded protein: CASSLSGPTNEKLFF.

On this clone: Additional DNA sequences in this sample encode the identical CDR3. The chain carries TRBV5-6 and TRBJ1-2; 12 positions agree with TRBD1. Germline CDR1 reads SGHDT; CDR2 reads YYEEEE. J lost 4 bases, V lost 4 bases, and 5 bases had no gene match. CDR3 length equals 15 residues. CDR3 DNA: TGTGCCAGCAGCCCGGGACAGGGGGCCCCCTATGGCTACACCTTC. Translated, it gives CASSPGQGAPYGYTF. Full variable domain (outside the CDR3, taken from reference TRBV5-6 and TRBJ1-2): DAGVTQSPTHLIKTRGQQVTLRCSPKSGHDTVSWYQQALGQGPQFIFQYYEEEERQRGNFPDRFSGHQFPNYSSELNVNALLLGDSALYLCASSPGQGAPYGYTFGSGTRLTVV.

The CDR3 loop reads CASSQDNFYGYTF. The CDR3 nucleotides are TGCGCCAGCAGCCAAGACAATTTCTATGGCTACACCTTC. The chain links TRBV4-1 to TRBJ1-2; D is unresolved. This CDR3 region has 13 residues. Per germline, CDR1 MGHRA and CDR2 YSYEKL. Trimming cost V 0 bases and J 4 bases, with 6 bases left between them.

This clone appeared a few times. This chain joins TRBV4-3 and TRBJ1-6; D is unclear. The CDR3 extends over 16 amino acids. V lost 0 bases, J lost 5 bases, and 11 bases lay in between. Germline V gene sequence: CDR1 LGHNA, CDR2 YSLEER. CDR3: CASSQEGQANNSPLHF. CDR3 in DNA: TGCGCCAGCAGCCAAGAAGGGCAGGCAAATAATTCACCCCTCCACTTT.

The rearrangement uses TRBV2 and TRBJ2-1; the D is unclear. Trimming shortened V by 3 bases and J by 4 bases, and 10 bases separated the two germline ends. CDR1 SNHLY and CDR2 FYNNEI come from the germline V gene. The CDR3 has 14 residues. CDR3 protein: CASSEGSVYNEQFF. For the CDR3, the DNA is TGTGCCAGCAGTGAGGGGTCCGTATACAATGAGCAGTTCTTC.

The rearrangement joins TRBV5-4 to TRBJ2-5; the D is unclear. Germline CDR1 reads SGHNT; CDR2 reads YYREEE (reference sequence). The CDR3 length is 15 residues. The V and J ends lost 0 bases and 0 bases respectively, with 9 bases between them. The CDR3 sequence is CASSLEAVYQETQYF. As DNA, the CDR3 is TGTGCCAGCAGCTTGGAGGCGGTGTACCAAGAGACCCAGTACTTC.

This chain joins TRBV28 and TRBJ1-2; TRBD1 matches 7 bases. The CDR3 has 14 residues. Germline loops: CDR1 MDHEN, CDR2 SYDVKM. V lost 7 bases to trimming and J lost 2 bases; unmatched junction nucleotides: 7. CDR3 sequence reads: CASKRPTGNYGYTF. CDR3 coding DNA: TGTGCCAGCAAGAGACCGACAGGGAACTATGGCTACACCTTC.

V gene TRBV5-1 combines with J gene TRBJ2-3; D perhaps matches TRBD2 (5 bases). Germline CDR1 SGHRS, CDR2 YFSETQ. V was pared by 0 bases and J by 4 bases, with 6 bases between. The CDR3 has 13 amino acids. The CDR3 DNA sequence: TGCGCCAGCAGCTTGGGGACTTCAGATACGCAGTATTTT. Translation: CASSLGTSDTQYF.

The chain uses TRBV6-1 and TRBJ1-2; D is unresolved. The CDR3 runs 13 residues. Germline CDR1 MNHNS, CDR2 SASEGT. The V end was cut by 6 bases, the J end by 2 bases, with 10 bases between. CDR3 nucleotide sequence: TGTGCCAGCAGGAGGCAGGCGAACTATGGCTACACCTTC. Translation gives CASRRQANYGYTF.

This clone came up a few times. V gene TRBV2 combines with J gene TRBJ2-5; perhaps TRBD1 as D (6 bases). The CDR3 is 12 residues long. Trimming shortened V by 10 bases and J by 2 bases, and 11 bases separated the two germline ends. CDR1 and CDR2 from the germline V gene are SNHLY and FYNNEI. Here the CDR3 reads CATGQFQETQYF. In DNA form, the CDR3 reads TGTGCCACCGGACAGTTTCAAGAGACCCAGTACTTC.

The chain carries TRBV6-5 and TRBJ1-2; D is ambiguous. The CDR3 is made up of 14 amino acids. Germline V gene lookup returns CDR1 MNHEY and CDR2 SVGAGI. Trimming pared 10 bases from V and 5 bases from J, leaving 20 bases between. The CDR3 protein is CATAKASGSYGYTF. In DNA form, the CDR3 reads TGTGCCACCGCCAAGGCCTCCGGCTCTTATGGCTACACCTTC.

CDR3 protein: CASSRDRQAYNEQFF. The CDR3 DNA follows: TGTGCCAGCTCACGGGACAGGCAAGCCTACAATGAGCAGTTCTTC. This sequence joins TRBV18 and TRBJ2-1, with 8 bases lining up with TRBD1. This CDR3 has 15 residues. J gave up 2 bases and V 4 bases, and 4 bases lay outside the gene matches. Germline CDR1 reads KGHSH; CDR2 reads LQKENI.

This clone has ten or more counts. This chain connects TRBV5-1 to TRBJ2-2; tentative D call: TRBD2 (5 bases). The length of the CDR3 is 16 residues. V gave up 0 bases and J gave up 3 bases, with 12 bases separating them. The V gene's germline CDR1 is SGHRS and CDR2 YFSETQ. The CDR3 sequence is CASSLDGRVDTGELFF. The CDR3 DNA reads TGCGCCAGCAGCTTGGATGGGAGAGTGGACACCGGGGAGCTGTTTTTT.

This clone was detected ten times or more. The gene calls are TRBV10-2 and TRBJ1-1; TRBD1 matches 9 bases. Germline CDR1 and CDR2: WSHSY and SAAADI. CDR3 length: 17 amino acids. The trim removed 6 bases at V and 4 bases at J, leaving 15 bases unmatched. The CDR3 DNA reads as TGCGCCAGCAGCCTTAGATGGCCGGGACAGGGAGGCACTGAAGCTTTCTTT. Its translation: CASSLRWPGQGGTEAFF.

CDR3 DNA: TGCGCCAGCAAAATCGGACTAGCGACGTACGAGCAGTACTTC. Amino acid sequence: CASKIGLATYEQYF. This chain links TRBV5-1 with TRBJ2-7; the match to TRBD2 covers 9 bases. V lost 6 bases to trimming and J lost 4 bases; unmatched junction nucleotides: 8. Looked up from germline, CDR1 is SGHRS and CDR2 is YFSETQ. CDR3 size: 14 residues.

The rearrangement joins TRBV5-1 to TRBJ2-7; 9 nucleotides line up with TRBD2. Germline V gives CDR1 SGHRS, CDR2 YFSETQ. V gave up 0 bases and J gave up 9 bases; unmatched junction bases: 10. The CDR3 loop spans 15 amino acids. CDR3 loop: CASSLVGSGSERQYF. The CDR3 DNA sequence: TGCGCCAGCAGCTTGGTTGGTAGCGGGAGTGAAAGGCAGTACTTC.

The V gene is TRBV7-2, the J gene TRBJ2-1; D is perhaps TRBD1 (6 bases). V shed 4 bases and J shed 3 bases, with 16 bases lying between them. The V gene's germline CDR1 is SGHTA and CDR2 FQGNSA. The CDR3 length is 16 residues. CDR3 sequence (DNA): TGTGCCAGCAGCTCCGGCCCCGGGACAAACTACAATGAGCAGTTCTTC. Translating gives CASSSGPGTNYNEQFF. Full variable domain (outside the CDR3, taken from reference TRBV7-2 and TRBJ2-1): GAGVSQSPSNKVTEKGKDVELRCDPISGHTALYWYRQSLGQGLEFLIYFQGNSAPDKSGLPSDRFSAERTGGSVSTLTIQRTQQEDSAVYLCASSSGPGTNYNEQFFGPGTRLTVL.

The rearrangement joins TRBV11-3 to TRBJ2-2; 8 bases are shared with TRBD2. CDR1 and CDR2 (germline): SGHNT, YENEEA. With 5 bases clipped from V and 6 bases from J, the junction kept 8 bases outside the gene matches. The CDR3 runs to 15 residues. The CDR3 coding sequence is TGTGCCAGCAGCCCCAATGGACTAGCTTCCGGGGAGCTGTTTTTT. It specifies CASSPNGLASGELFF.

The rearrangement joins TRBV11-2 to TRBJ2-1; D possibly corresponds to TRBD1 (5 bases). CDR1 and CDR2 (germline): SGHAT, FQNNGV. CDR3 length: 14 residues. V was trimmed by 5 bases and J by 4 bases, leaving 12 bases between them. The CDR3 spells CASSGAGAYNEQFF. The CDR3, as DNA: TGTGCCAGCAGCGGGGCAGGTGCTTACAATGAGCAGTTCTTC.

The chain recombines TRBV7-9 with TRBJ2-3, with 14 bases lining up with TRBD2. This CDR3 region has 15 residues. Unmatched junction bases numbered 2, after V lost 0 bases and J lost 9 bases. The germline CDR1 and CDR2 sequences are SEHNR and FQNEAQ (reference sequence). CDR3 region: CASSLAGLAGETQYF. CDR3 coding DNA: TGTGCCAGCAGCTTAGCGGGACTAGCGGGGGAAACGCAGTATTTT.

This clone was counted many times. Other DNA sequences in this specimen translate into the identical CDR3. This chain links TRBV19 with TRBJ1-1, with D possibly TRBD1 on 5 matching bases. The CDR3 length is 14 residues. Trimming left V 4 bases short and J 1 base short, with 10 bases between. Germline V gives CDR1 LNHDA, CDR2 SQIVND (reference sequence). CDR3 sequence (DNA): TGTGCCAGTAGTAGTACAGGAGCGAACACTGAAGCTTTCTTT. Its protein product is CASSSTGANTEAFF.

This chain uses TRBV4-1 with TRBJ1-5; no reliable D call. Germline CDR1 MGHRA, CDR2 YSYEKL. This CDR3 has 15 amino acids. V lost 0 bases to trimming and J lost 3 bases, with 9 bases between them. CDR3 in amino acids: CASSQDWSNNQPQHF. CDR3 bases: TGCGCCAGCAGCCAAGACTGGAGTAACAATCAGCCCCAGCATTTT.

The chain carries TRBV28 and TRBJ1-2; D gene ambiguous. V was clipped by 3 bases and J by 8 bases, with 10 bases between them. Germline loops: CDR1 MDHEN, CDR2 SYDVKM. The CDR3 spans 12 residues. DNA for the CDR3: TGTGCCAGCAGTTTTCAGGAAGGAGGCTACACCTTC. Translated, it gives CASSFQEGGYTF.

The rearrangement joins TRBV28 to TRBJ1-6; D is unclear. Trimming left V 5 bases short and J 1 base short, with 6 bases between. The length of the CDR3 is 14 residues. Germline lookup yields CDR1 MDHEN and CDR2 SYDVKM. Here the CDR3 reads CASSQRSYNSPLHF. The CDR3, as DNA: TGTGCCAGCAGTCAAAGGTCCTATAATTCACCCCTCCACTTT.

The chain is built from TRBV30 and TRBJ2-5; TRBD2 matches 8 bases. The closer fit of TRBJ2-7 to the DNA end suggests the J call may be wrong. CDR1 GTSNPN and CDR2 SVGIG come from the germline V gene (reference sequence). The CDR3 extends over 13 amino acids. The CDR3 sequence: CAWNLAGVYEQYF. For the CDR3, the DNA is TGTGCCTGGAATCTAGCGGGCGTTTACGAGCAGTACTTC.

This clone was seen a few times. The CDR3 DNA is TGCGCCAGCAGCCAAGATTATGAGGTTTTTCGGGCTTTCTTT. Protein product: CASSQDYEVFRAFF. The chain joins TRBV4-1 to TRBJ1-1; D remains unclear. The CDR3 sequence is 14 residues long. The V end was cut by 0 bases, the J end by 11 bases, with 16 bases between. Germline lookup yields CDR1 MGHRA and CDR2 YSYEKL.

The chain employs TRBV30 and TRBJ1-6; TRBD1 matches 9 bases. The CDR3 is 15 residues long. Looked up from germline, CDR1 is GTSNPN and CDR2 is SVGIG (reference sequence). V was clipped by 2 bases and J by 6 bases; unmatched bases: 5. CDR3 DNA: TGTGCCTGGAGTTCGGGACAGGGTGTTAATTCACCCCTCCACTTT. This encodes CAWSSGQGVNSPLHF. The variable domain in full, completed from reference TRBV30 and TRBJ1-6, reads SQTIHQWPATLVQPVGSPLSLECTVEGTSNPNLYWYRQAAGRGLQLLFYSVGIGQISSEVPQNLSASRPQDRQFILSSKKLLLSDSGFYLCAWSSGQGVNSPLHFGNGTRLTVT.

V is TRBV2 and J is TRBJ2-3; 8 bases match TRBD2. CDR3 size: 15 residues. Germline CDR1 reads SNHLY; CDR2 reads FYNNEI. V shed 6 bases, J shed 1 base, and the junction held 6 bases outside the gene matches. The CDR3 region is CASSLSRGGTDTQYF. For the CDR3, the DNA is TGTGCCAGCAGCCTGTCGCGGGGGGGCACAGATACGCAGTATTTT.

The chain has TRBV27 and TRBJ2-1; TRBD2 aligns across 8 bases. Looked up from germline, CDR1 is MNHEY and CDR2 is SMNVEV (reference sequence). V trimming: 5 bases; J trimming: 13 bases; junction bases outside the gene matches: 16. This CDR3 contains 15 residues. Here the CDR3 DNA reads TGTGCCAGCAGTCCCGGGCTAGCGGGTCCCAGGGAACAGTTCTTC. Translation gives CASSPGLAGPREQFF.